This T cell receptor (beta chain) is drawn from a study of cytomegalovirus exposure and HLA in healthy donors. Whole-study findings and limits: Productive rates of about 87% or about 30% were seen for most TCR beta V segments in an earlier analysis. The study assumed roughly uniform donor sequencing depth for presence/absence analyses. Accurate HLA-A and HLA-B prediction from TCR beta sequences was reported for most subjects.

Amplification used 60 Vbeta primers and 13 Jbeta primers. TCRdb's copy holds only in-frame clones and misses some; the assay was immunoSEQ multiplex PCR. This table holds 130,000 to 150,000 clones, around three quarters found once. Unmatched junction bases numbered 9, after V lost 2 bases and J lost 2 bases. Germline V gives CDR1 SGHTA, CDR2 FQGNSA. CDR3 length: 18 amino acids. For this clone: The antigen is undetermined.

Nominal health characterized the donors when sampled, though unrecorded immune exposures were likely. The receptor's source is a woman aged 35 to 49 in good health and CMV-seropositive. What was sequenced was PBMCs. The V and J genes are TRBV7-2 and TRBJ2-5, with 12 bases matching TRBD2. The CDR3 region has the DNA TGTGCCAGCAGCTTAATGTCTAGCGGGGGGGCCCGGCAAGAGACCCAGTACTTC. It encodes CASSLMSSGGARQETQYF. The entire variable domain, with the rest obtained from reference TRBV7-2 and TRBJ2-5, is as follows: GAGVSQSPSNKVTEKGKDVELRCDPISGHTALYWYRQSLGQGLEFLIYFQGNSAPDKSGLPSDRFSAERTGGSVSTLTIQRTQQEDSAVYLCASSLMSSGGARQETQYFGPGTRLLVL.